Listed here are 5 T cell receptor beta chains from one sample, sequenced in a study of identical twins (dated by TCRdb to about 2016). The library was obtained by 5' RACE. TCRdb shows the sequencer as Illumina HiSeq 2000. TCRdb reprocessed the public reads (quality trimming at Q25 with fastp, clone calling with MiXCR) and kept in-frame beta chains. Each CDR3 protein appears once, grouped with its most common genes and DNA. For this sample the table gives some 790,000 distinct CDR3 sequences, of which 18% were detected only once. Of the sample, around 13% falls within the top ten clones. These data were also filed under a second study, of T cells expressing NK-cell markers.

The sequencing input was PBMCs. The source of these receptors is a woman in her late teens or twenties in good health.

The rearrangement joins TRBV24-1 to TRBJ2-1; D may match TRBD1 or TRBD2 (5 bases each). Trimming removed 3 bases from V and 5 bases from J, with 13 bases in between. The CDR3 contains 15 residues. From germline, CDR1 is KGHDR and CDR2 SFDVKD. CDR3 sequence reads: CATSDNRDLNNEQFF. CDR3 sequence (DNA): TGTGCCACCAGTGATAACCGGGACCTAAACAATGAGCAGTTCTTC.

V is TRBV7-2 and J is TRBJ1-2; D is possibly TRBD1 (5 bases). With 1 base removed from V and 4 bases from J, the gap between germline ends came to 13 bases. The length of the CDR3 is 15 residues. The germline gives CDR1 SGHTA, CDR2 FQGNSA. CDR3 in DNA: TGTGCCAGCAGCTTAGGGAGGGGACGGACCTATGGCTACACCTTC. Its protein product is CASSLGRGRTYGYTF.

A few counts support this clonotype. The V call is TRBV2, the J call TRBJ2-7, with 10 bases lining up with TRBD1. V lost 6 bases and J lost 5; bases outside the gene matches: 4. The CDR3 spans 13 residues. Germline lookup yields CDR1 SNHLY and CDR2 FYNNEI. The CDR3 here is CASSKTGGDEQYF. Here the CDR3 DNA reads TGTGCCAGCAGCAAGACAGGGGGCGACGAGCAGTACTTC.

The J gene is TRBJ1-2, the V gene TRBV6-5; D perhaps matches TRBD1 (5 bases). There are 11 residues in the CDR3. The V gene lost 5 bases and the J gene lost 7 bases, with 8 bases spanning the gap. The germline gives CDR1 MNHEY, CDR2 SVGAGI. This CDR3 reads CASSGGSGYTF. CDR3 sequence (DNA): TGTGCCAGCAGTGGGGGGAGTGGCTACACCTTC.

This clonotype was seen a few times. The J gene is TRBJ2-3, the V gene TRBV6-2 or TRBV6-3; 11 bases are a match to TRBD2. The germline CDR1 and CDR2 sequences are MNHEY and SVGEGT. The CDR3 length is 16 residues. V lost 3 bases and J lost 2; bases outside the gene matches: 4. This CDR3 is CASSYRGLAVTDTQYF. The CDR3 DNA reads TGTGCCAGCAGTTATAGGGGACTAGCGGTCACAGATACGCAGTATTTT.